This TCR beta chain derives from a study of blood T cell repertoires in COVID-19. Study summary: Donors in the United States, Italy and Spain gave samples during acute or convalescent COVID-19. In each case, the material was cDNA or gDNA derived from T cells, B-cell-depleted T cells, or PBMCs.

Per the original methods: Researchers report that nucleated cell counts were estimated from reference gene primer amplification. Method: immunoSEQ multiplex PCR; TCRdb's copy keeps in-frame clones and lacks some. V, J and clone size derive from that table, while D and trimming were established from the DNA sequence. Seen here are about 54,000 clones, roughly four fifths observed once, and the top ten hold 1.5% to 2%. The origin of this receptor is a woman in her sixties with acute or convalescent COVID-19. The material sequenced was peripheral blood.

The CDR3 DNA is TGTGCCAGCAGCATGGACAGGGCGGGCGGCTACACCTTC. It codes for CASSMDRAGGYTF. The gene calls are TRBV5-6 and TRBJ1-2, with 8 bases matching TRBD1. From germline, CDR1 is SGHDT and CDR2 YYEEEE. This CDR3 is 13 amino acids long. The junction had 7 bases not matched to a gene; V was cut back by 4 bases and J by 8 bases. Using reference TRBV5-6 and TRBJ1-2 for the parts outside the CDR3, the full variable domain is DAGVTQSPTHLIKTRGQQVTLRCSPKSGHDTVSWYQQALGQGPQFIFQYYEEEERQRGNFPDRFSGHQFPNYSSELNVNALLLGDSALYLCASSMDRAGGYTFGSGTRLTVV.